This T cell receptor beta chain came from a study of early T cells in non-severe SARS-CoV-2 infection. Study as a whole: Sequenced bulk RNA came from whole blood that was unsorted, and chains were unpaired.

The library protocol tagged individual cDNA molecules with unique molecular identifiers. TCRdb independently ran MiXCR on the 5' RACE reads; one entry per CDR3 protein. The sample yields roughly 57,000 distinct CDR3 sequences, less than 15% seen once. Unmatched junction bases numbered 10, after V lost 6 bases and J lost 5 bases. The V gene's germline CDR1 is SQVTM and CDR2 ANQGSEA. This CDR3 has 13 residues. The chain combines TRBV29-1 with TRBJ2-7; 7 bases line up with TRBD2. The source was whole blood, collected at baseline. The TCR comes from an adult who was a healthcare worker with PCR-confirmed SARS-CoV-2 infection or an uninfected control (not recorded which). CDR3 sequence: CSVREGLANEQYF. DNA of the CDR3: TGCAGCGTCAGGGAGGGCCTAGCGAACGAGCAGTACTTC.